This TCR beta chain was sequenced in a study of blood T cell repertoires in COVID-19. Study at large: T cells, B-cell-depleted T cells, or PBMCs provided the cDNA or gDNA that served as material.

This CDR3 is built from 15 residues. Trimming removed 4 bases from V and 0 bases from J, with 10 bases in between. Looked up from germline, CDR1 is MGHRA and CDR2 is YSYEKL. Only in-frame clones appear in the TCRdb table, and some are missing; sequencing was by immunoSEQ multiplex PCR. The profile shows about 140,000 clones, about 90% of them singletons. The clonotype comes from an elderly woman with acute or convalescent COVID-19. The sequenced sample consisted of peripheral blood. The V call is TRBV4-1, the J call TRBJ1-5; D uncertain. The CDR3 loop is CASSPGINSNQPQHF. CDR3 nucleotide sequence: TGCGCCAGCAGCCCAGGAATAAATAGCAATCAGCCCCAGCATTTT.